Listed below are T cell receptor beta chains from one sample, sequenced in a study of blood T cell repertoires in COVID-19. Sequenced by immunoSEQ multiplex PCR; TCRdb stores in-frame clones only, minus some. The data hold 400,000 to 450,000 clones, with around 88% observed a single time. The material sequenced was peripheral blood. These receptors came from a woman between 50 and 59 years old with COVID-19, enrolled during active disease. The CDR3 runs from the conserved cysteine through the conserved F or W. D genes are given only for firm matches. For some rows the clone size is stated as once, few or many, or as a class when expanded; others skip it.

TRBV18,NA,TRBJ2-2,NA,CASSPTGLTGELFF,TGTGCCAGCTCACCAACAGGGTTGACCGGGGAGCTGTTTTTT
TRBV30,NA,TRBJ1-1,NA,CASQGYTEAFF,TGTGCCTCCCAGGGGTACACTGAAGCTTTCTTT
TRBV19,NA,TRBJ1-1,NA,CASGWGHLQGDTEAFF,TGTGCCAGTGGTTGGGGCCACCTTCAAGGGGACACTGAAGCTTTCTTT
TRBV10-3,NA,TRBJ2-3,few,CAISESNLPQYF,TGTGCCATCAGTGAGTCAAACCTACCGCAGTATTTT
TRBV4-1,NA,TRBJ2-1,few,CASSQDGRGSYNEQFF,TGCGCCAGCAGCCAAGATGGCCGGGGCTCCTACAATGAGCAGTTCTTC
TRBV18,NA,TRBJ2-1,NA,CASSLAGIVRDEQFF,TGTGCCAGCTCACTCGCGGGGATTGTCAGGGATGAGCAGTTCTTC
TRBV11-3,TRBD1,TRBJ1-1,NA,CASSLTGGNTEAFF,TGTGCCAGCAGCTTGACAGGGGGCAACACTGAAGCTTTCTTT
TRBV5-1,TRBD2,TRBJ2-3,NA,CASAYSGASTDTQYF,TGCGCCAGCGCATACAGCGGGGCTAGCACAGATACGCAGTATTTT
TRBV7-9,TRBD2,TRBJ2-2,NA,CASSLAPGAGSGVTGELFF,TGTGCCAGCAGCTTAGCACCGGGAGCGGGGAGCGGGGTCACCGGGGAGCTGTTTTTT
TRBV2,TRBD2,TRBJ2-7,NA,CASSEARGGRGEQYF,TGTGCCAGCAGTGAAGCGCGGGGGGGCCGAGGAGAGCAGTACTTC
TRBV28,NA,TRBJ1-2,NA,CASSLISSVADGYTF,TGTGCCAGCAGTTTGATATCATCCGTAGCTGATGGCTACACCTTC
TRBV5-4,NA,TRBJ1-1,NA,CASSADQGEAFF,TGTGCCAGCAGCGCCGACCAGGGGGAAGCTTTCTTT
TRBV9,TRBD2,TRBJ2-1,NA,CASSASGGAPLMIEQFF,TGTGCCAGCAGCGCCAGCGGGGGGGCGCCCCTCATGATTGAGCAGTTCTTC
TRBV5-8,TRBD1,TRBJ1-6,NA,CASSGQGASGVTLHF,TGTGCCAGCAGCGGACAGGGGGCCTCAGGGGTAACCCTCCACTTT
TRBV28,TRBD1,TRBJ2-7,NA,CASSQPGQPYEQYF,TGTGCCAGCAGCCAGCCGGGACAGCCCTACGAGCAGTACTTC
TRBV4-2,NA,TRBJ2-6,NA,CASSQGGQVGANVLTF,TGTGCCAGCAGCCAAGGAGGGCAGGTGGGGGCCAACGTCCTGACTTTC
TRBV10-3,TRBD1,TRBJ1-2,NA,CAISETGQPSGYTF,TGTGCCATCAGTGAGACGGGACAGCCTAGTGGCTACACCTTC
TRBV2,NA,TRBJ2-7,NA,CASSTSRDSYEQYF,TGTGCCAGCAGTACCTCCAGAGACAGTTACGAGCAGTACTTC
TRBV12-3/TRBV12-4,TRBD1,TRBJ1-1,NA,CASSVQGAAFF,TGTGCCAGCAGTGTACAGGGGGCGGCTTTCTTT
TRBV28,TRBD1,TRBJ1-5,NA,CASSPLRTGTGNQPQHF,TGTGCCAGCAGTCCACTTAGGACAGGGACGGGCAATCAGCCCCAGCATTTT
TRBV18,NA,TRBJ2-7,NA,CASSPSSYITDRYSYEQYF,TGTGCCAGCTCACCTTCCTCGTATATAACTGACAGGTACTCCTACGAGCAGTACTTC
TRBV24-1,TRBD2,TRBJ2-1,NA,CATSDFSDSGVHNEQFF,TGTGCCACCAGTGATTTCTCGGATAGCGGGGTCCACAATGAGCAGTTCTTC
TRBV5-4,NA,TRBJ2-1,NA,CASSLPGGEQFF,TGTGCCAGCAGCTTGCCGGGCGGGGAGCAGTTCTTC
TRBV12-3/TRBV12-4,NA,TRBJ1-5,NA,CASSSEALVPQHF,TGTGCCAGCAGTTCAGAGGCCTTAGTGCCCCAGCATTTT
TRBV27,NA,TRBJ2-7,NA,CASSPVGSYEQYF,TGTGCCAGCAGCCCGGTTGGCTCCTACGAGCAGTACTTC
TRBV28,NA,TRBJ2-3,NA,CASSFLDTQYF,TGTGCCAGCAGTTTCCTAGATACGCAGTATTTT
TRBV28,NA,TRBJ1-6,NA,CASSPFGQSSYNSPLHF,TGTGCCAGCAGTCCCTTTGGGCAGAGCTCCTATAATTCACCCCTCCACTTT
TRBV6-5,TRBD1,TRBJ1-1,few,CASSYSYRGLTEAFF,TGTGCCAGCAGTTACTCGTACAGGGGCTTGACTGAAGCTTTCTTT
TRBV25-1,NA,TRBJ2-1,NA,CASSEGAPYNEQFF,TGTGCCAGCAGTGAGGGGGCCCCCTACAATGAGCAGTTCTTC
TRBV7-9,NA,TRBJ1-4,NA,CASSSREGEKLFF,TGTGCCAGCAGCTCCCGGGAGGGTGAAAAACTGTTTTTT
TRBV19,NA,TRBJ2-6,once,CASSRGPPNVLTF,TGTGCCAGTAGTCGAGGGCCTCCCAACGTCCTGACTTTC
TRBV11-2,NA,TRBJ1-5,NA,CASSLGGGSNQPQHF,TGTGCCAGCAGCTTAGGAGGGGGAAGTAATCAGCCCCAGCATTTT
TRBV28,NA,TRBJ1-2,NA,CASSTLRAPGYTF,TGTGCCAGCAGCACACTCAGGGCCCCCGGCTACACCTTC
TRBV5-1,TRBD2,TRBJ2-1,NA,CASTLGASGGPRYNEQFF,TGCGCCAGCACGCTAGGGGCTAGCGGGGGCCCGAGGTACAATGAGCAGTTCTTC
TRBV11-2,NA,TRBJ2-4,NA,CASSIQGPLNIQYF,TGTGCCAGCAGCATACAGGGCCCCCTAAACATTCAGTACTTC
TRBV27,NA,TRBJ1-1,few,CASSWGGAVNTEAFF,TGTGCCAGCAGTTGGGGCGGGGCTGTGAACACTGAAGCTTTCTTT
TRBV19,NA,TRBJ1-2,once,CASSPPRGARYGYTF,TGTGCCAGTAGTCCCCCCCGGGGGGCGCGCTATGGCTACACCTTC
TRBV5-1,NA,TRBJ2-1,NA,CASSLTHANNEQFF,TGCGCCAGCAGCTTGACGCACGCGAACAATGAGCAGTTCTTC
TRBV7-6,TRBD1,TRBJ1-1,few,CASSVRQGLNTEAFF,TGTGCCAGCAGCGTAAGACAGGGGCTGAACACTGAAGCTTTCTTT
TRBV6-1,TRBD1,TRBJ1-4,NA,CASSEALLGFSGTGGEKLFF,TGTGCCAGCAGTGAAGCGCTCCTGGGGTTTTCCGGGACAGGAGGGGAAAAACTGTTTTTT
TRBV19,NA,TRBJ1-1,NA,CASSFRGTNTEAFF,TGTGCCAGTAGTTTCAGGGGTACGAACACTGAAGCTTTCTTT
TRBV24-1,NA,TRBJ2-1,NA,CATSESGLINEQFF,TGTGCCACCAGTGAGTCGGGACTCATAAATGAGCAGTTCTTC
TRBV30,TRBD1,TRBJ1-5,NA,CAWSFGTDQPQHF,TGTGCCTGGAGTTTCGGGACAGATCAGCCCCAGCATTTT
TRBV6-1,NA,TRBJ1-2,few,CASSERGNYGYTF,TGTGCCAGCAGTGAGCGGGGTAACTATGGCTACACCTTC
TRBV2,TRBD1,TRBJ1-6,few,CASRTGQGIVSPLHF,TGTGCCAGCAGGACCGGACAGGGTATCGTTTCACCCCTCCACTTT
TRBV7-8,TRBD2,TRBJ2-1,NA,CASSGRTSGGSRSSYNEQFF,TGTGCCAGCAGCGGCAGGACTAGCGGGGGGTCAAGGAGCTCCTACAATGAGCAGTTCTTC
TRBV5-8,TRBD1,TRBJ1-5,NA,CASSLGNRGSNQPQHF,TGTGCCAGCAGCTTGGGTAACAGGGGCTCGAATCAGCCCCAGCATTTT